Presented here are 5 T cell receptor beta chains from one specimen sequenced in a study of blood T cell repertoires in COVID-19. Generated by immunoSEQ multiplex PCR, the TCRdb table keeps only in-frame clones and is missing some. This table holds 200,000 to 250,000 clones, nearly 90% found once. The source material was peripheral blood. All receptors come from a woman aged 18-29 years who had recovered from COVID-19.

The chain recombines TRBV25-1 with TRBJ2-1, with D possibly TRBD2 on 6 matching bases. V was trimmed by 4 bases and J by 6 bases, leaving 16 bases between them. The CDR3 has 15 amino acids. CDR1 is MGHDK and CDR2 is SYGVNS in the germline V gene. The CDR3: CASSVGSGLGNEQFF. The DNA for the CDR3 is TGTGCCAGCAGTGTCGGGAGCGGCCTGGGCAATGAGCAGTTCTTC.

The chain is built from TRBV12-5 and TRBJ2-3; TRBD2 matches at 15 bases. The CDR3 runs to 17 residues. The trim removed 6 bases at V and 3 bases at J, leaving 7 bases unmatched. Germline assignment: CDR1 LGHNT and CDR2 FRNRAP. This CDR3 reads CASGPGLAGGQTDTQYF. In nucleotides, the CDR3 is TGTGCTAGTGGACCCGGACTAGCGGGAGGGCAAACAGATACGCAGTATTTT.

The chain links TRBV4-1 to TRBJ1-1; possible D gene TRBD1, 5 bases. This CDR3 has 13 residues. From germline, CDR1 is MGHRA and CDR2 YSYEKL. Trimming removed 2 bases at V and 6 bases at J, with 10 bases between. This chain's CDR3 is CASSQRGLAEAFF. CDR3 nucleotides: TGCGCCAGCAGCCAAAGGGGTTTGGCTGAAGCTTTCTTT.

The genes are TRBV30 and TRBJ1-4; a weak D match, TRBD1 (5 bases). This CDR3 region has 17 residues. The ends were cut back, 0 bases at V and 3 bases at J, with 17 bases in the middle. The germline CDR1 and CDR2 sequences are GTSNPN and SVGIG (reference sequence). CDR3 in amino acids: CAWSVPDGRAANEKLFF. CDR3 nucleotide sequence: TGTGCCTGGAGTGTCCCTGACGGCAGGGCGGCTAATGAAAAACTGTTTTTT.

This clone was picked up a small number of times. CDR3 residues: CASSPGPAALTGELFF. In DNA form, the CDR3 reads TGTGCCAGCTCACCGGGCCCGGCCGCTCTCACCGGGGAGCTGTTTTTT. The chain employs TRBV18 and TRBJ2-2, with unresolved D. CDR3 length equals 16 residues. The germline V gene encodes CDR1 KGHSH and CDR2 LQKENI. Trimming shortened V by 3 bases and J by 4 bases, and 15 bases separated the two germline ends. Supplemented by reference TRBV18 and TRBJ2-2, the full variable domain reads NAGVMQNPRHLVRRRGQEARLRCSPMKGHSHVYWYRQLPEEGLKFMVYLQKENIIDESGMPKERFSAEFPKEGPSILRIQQVVRGDSAAYFCASSPGPAALTGELFFGEGSRLTVL.